This T cell receptor (beta chain) was sequenced for a study of cytomegalovirus exposure and HLA in healthy donors (TCRdb year 2017). As for the study more broadly: According to an earlier analysis of 450 to 650 of the donors, about 179 million T cells yielded roughly 110 million unique TCR beta sequences and roughly 280 Gb of sequence data. An early release that covered some 630 HLA-typed donors contained 300 to 350 gigabases of sequencing data and 75 million to 100 million unique TCR sequences. Of the 350 to 450 genotyped donors, 70% to 90% were placed in the genetic ancestry cluster associated with self-reported Caucasian donors. The study aimed to test whether signatures of past pathogen exposure could be identified by cataloging public T cell receptors. Using immunosequencing, the study profiled T cell repertoires from fewer than 850 subjects and related those repertoires to cytomegalovirus serostatus. Along with the approximately 650-subject first cohort, a separate validation cohort of 120 different subjects was used. High-throughput TCR immunosequencing, statistical association of individual TCRs with disease status, and machine learning were combined to predict cytomegalovirus infection status. In a later analysis, previously published TCR beta repertoires from fewer than 750 donors were re-analyzed and high-resolution HLA genotyping was added so that TCR occurrence patterns could be studied. Rather than using new phenotypic data, the later analysis identified candidate immune exposures from TCR beta sequences and from how often those sequences occurred across donors. In an earlier analysis of 500 to 650 of the donors, high-throughput TCR beta sequencing was used to judge whether each TCR beta V gene segment behaved as functional or pseudogenic. Alongside the repertoire data, information on donor age, sex, ethnicity and CMV serostatus was compiled. A later genetic analysis took genome-wide SNP genotypes for about three fifths of the 666 donors and used that subset as a discovery cohort. All discovery cohort repertoires had been generated on a single sequencing platform. HLA typing included class I and class II loci at four-digit resolution. The number of donors typed differed by locus, with roughly 620-630 for A, B, C, DRB1 and DQB1, roughly 550 for DQA1, 606 for DPA1, and approximately 470 for DPB1. Because of strong linkage in the cohort, four or five DR-DQ haplotypes were treated as single units for association and clustering. Among roughly 400 genotyped donors of the cohort, an average of around 250,000 unique TCR beta nucleotide sequences was sequenced per donor, of which about 20% were non-productive. Broad study findings and their caveats: Because the 87-base-pair reads could not distinguish some IMGT-functional V segments, including TRBV6-2 and TRBV6-3, those segments were excluded. A later genetic analysis reported fewer N-insertions in productive TCRs among donors in an Asian-associated ancestry cluster than the roughly 700-donor mean. In vitro tests confirmed that three of the cytomegalovirus-associated TCR beta chains recognize cytomegalovirus antigens. Correlated functional status among segregating V segments might be attributable to linkage disequilibrium, but an unknown experimental factor could not be ruled out. Strong co-occurrence of HLA alleles, especially DR and DQ, made assigning TCR associations to individual alleles difficult. In an earlier analysis of some 540 of the donors, most TCR beta V segments appeared in productive rearrangements about 90% or about 30% of the time, broadly matching IMGT annotations. A total of fewer than 200 TCR beta chains were listed by the study as associated with cytomegalovirus. Because counts were too low, some 16 rarely observed V segments, including chromosome 9 orphons, were excluded from the earlier analysis of 587 of the donors. A later analysis found that most CMV-associated TCR beta chains appeared HLA-restricted, with HLA associations seemingly driven largely by CMV exposure. It was suggested by the authors that the approach could potentially be generalized to other disease states and immunological phenotypes. While some public TCRs were present in many individuals, most TCR sequences turned up only very rarely across donors. In a later analysis, TCR association rates were found to vary across HLA loci, with the most associated TCRs seen for DRB1 alleles and the fewest for HLA-C alleles. In a later analysis, 15,000 to 20,000 TCR beta sequences were associated with specific HLA alleles at a false discovery rate of 0.05. In a later analysis, several top co-occurrence clusters were reported to appear linked to parvovirus B19, influenza, CMV and Epstein-Barr virus. CMV serostatus was the only immune exposure information available for the cohort. This cohort had only TCR beta chains sequenced, and the lack of alpha or paired-chain data limited which features could be detected. Sequencing depth was assumed to be roughly uniform across donors in the presence/absence analyses, though that assumption may not hold. The classifier was reported to diagnose cytomegalovirus status with high specificity and sensitivity in both the original and validation cohorts. In a later genetic analysis, a missense DCLRE1C variant was associated with V-gene and J-gene trimming of TCR beta chains, and the association was replicated in an independent cohort. A further reported finding was that TCR beta sequences accurately predicted the HLA-A and HLA-B alleles for most subjects in the first cohort. In a later analysis, HLA-associated TCR beta chains were found to be more clonally expanded and to have lower generation probabilities than equally common non-associated chains. HLA typing was unavailable for some donors at each locus, so association tests used only the typed subset. A group of highly shared sequence variants was considered likely to be a technical artifact of the sequencing pipeline.

Trimmed from V: 7 bases; trimmed from J: 1 base; junction bases lacking a gene match: 3. CDR1 and CDR2 are read off the germline V gene as SQVTM and ANQGSEA. The CDR3 goes from the cysteine to the phenylalanine over 12 residues. Left in the record is the CDR3 DNA by itself, 36 bases read in frame from the first base. The cohort consisted of 600 to 700 healthy bone marrow donors. Cohort members were all nominally healthy when sampled, although unrecorded immune exposures were likely present. The donor was CMV seronegative and was included in the group of under 450 seronegative cohort members. A peripheral blood sample was provided by each donor, and peripheral blood mononuclear cells were used for TCR beta sequencing. Genomic DNA was extracted from the blood cell samples with the Qiagen DNeasy Blood Extraction Kit. Libraries were made using the immunoSEQ multiplex PCR assay. For the multiplex PCR, a mixture combining 60 forward primers for TCR Vbeta segments and 13 reverse primers for TCR Jbeta segments was used. The CDR3 region of rearranged TCR beta genes was amplified from genomic DNA with a multiplex PCR assay. The Illumina HiSeq System was used to sequence the amplified TCR beta libraries as 87-base-pair reads. Regarding the original processing steps: A later analysis tallied roughly 76 million unique TCR beta chains across the 666 repertoires, and some 10 million of those chains were shared by two or more donors. Raw reads were error-corrected and collapsed into unique sequences with a nearest-neighbor algorithm that merged closely related sequences to remove PCR and sequencing errors. CDR3 sequences were aligned to IMGT reference sequences to assign V, D and J gene segments. Each retained sequence needed at least a six-nucleotide match to both a V gene segment and a J gene segment. Rearrangements were called productive when the CDR3 lacked stop codons and stayed in frame with V and J; all others were non-productive. CDR3 was defined according to IMGT convention as the region running from the second conserved V-encoded cysteine to the conserved J-encoded phenylalanine. The earlier analysis of some 550 of the donors excluded any sequence lacking an unambiguous match to a single V gene segment. An earlier analysis of a few hundred of the donors classified V segments as functional when productive rearrangements were above 56.7% and as segregating when the standard deviation between donors was above 5%. A statistical classification framework was built to diagnose cytomegalovirus status from the catalog of TCR beta chain sequences. In a later analysis, TCR nucleotide sequences were compared against IMGT/GENE-DB human TR gene sequences so that V and J genes could be assigned. Using the TCRdist pipeline, a later analysis assigned CDR3 sequences along with most-parsimonious VDJ recombination scenarios. A later analysis defined each TCR beta chain by its CDR3 amino acid sequence plus V-gene family, and excluded reads lacking a unique V-gene family. To address suspected cross-contamination and a sequencing artifact, a later analysis removed a few hundred highly shared, low-generation-probability nucleotide sequences. A later analysis calculated a clonal expansion index for each public chain from normalized within-repertoire ranks of inferred template counts. A later analysis computed generation probabilities with a VDJ recombination model fitted to out-of-frame rearrangements, and checked the results against IGoR. In a later analysis, hypergeometric tests were used to score TCR-TCR, TCR-HLA and TCR-CMV co-occurrence, with a repertoire-size bias correction applied to TCR pairs. False discovery rates were estimated in a later analysis by permuting HLA or CMV assignments 20 times. A later analysis grouped co-occurring TCRs with DBSCAN, adding TCRdist sequence similarity when clustering within HLA-allele-positive subsets. Repertoires with fewer than 30,000 or more than 120,000 public chains, plus five repertoires with anomalous nucleotide sharing, were excluded from co-occurrence clustering. TCRdb holds this immuneACCESS table with in-frame rearrangements only. Some clones are missing; in checked studies, unresolved V genes explain under half, and the rest has no known cause. From that table come the V and J calls and clone size; the DNA was used to work out D and trimming. The sample records some 130,000 clones, 60% to 85% of which are singletons. The ten biggest clones cover more than 0.75% of the sample.

This clone was found a few times. Its specific antigen is unknown. Base qualities were left out, and no much larger clone turns up one base away. Sequences were obtained from PBMCs. This sequence was found in a man aged 18 to 30 in good health and CMV-seronegative. The chain links TRBV29-1 with TRBJ1-1, with 7 bases aligning to TRBD1. The CDR3 is CSGRGPNTEAFF. The DNA sequence is as follows: TGCAGCGGAAGGGGGCCGAACACTGAAGCTTTCTTT.